This is a list of T cell receptor beta chains from one sample in a study of Graves' ophthalmopathy and Graves' hyperthyroidism. TCRdb ran MiXCR on the multiplex PCR reads and lists one entry per CDR3 protein. This table holds a few hundred thousand distinct CDR3 sequences, roughly 15% found once. Sequencing was performed on peripheral blood. The receptors derive from an adult woman with stable Graves' hyperthyroidism. Both conserved end residues are trimmed from each CDR3.

CDR3 protein: ATSVGTKGGTQH
V gene: TRBV24-1

CDR3 protein: ASSEQARITEAF
V gene: TRBV6-1

CDR3 protein: ATGESGVRGQY
V gene: TRBV24-1

CDR3 protein: ASSLTSGQSYEQY
V gene: TRBV28

CDR3 protein: ASSSAQGGPDSPLH
V gene: TRBV6-2/TRBV6-3

CDR3 protein: ASSYSVRANEQF
V gene: TRBV6-5

CDR3 protein: ASSLSGAEQY
V gene: TRBV28

CDR3 protein: ASSLGLAGNTYEQY
V gene: TRBV28

CDR3 protein: ASSLDRSAGYGYT
V gene: TRBV11-2

CDR3 protein: ATSDPRTGGVYGYT
V gene: TRBV24-1

CDR3 protein: SARPPGQGHGELF
V gene: TRBV20-1

CDR3 protein: ASQGGSYNSPLH
V gene: TRBV27

CDR3 protein: AWSTYQETQY
V gene: TRBV30

CDR3 protein: SASSSTSPIYEQY
V gene: TRBV20-1

CDR3 protein: ASSEDSKETQY
V gene: TRBV28

CDR3 protein: ASSRDRVNTEAF
V gene: TRBV12-3/TRBV12-4

CDR3 protein: ASSLGGLRNQPQH
V gene: TRBV27

CDR3 protein: ATSDPGGLAGELF
V gene: TRBV24-1

CDR3 protein: ASSSLTPGRTTSGANVLT
V gene: TRBV7-1

CDR3 protein: ARAYSDEAF
V gene: TRBV30

CDR3 protein: ASSIHRGDTEAF
V gene: TRBV14

CDR3 protein: ASSYSPSLEQY
V gene: TRBV6-5

CDR3 protein: ASRTGTGVTSFS
V gene: TRBV27

CDR3 protein: ASSPRVMGEQY
V gene: TRBV11-1

CDR3 protein: ASSEARLPQH
V gene: TRBV2

CDR3 protein: ASSHPRESDTGELF
V gene: TRBV9

CDR3 protein: ASSLPFWTRANPEPEQY
V gene: TRBV28

CDR3 protein: ASSRQGPSYEQY
V gene: TRBV11-2

CDR3 protein: ASGGPEYGYT
V gene: TRBV19

CDR3 protein: ASSLSAGPIPPNQPQH
V gene: TRBV12-3/TRBV12-4

CDR3 protein: ATTAGEAGSYEQY
V gene: TRBV19

CDR3 protein: ASSLTGAFTGELF
V gene: TRBV7-2

CDR3 protein: ASSVASNTEAF
V gene: TRBV9

CDR3 protein: ASSEGDRDVETQY
V gene: TRBV6-1

CDR3 protein: ASSAGVSYEQY
V gene: TRBV19

CDR3 protein: AWSLSNIRAEGGNEQY
V gene: TRBV30

CDR3 protein: ATKLRPAGPYEQY
V gene: TRBV2

CDR3 protein: ASSFNRAYEQY
V gene: TRBV28

CDR3 protein: ASRDTGPETQY
V gene: TRBV6-4

CDR3 protein: AISEFLGGATEAF
V gene: TRBV10-3

CDR3 protein: ASSWASGSLEQY
V gene: TRBV6-5

CDR3 protein: ASSFSGRSYEQY
V gene: TRBV28

CDR3 protein: ASRGSDEQY
V gene: TRBV2

CDR3 protein: ASSPRGGTNYGYT
V gene: TRBV5-1

CDR3 protein: ASSQVKGLPEGYGYT
V gene: TRBV4-1